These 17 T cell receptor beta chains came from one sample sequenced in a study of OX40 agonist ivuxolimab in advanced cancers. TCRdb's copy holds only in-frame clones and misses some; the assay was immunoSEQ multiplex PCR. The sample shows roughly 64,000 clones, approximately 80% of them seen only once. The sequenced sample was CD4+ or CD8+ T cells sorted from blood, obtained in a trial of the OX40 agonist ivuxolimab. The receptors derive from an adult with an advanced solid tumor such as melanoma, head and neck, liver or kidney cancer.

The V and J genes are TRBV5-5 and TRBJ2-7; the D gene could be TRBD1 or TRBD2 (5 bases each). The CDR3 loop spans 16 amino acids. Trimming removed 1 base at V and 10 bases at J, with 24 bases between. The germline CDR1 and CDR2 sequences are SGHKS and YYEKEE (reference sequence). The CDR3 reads CASSLHPPGQLASQYF. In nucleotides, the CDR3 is TGTGCCAGCAGCTTGCACCCTCCGGGGCAATTGGCTAGTCAGTACTTC. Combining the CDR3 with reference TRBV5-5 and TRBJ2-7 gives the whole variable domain DAGVTQSPTHLIKTRGQQVTLRCSPISGHKSVSWYQQVLGQGPQFIFQYYEKEERGRGNFPDRFSARQFPNYSSELNVNALLLGDSALYLCASSLHPPGQLASQYFGPGTRLTVT.

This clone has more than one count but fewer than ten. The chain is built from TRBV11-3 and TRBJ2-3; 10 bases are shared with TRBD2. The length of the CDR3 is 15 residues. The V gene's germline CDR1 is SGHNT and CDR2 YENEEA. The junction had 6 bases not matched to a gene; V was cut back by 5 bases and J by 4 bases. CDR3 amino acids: CASSLKAGGPDTQYF. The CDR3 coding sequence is TGTGCCAGCAGCCTCAAAGCGGGGGGGCCAGATACGCAGTATTTT.

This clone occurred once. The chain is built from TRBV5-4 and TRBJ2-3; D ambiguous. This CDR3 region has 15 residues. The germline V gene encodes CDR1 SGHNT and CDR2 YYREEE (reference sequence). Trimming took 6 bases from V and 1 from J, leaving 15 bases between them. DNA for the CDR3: TGTGCCAGCAACCCCTCGTTTACTGGCACAGATACGCAGTATTTT. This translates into CASNPSFTGTDTQYF.

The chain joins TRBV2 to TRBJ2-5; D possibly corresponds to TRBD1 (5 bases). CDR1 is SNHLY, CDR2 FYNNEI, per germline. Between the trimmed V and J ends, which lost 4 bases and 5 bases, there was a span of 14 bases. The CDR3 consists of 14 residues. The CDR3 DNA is TGTGCCAGCAGTGTGGGGCCCCGGTTGGAGACCCAGTACTTC. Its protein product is CASSVGPRLETQYF.

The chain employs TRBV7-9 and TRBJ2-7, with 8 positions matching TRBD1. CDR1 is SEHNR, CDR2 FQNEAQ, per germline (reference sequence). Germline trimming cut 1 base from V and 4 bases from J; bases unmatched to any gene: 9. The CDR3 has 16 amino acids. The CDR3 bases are TGTGCCAGCAGCTTAGACGGACAGGGCCAGAGATACGAGCAGTACTTC. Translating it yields CASSLDGQGQRYEQYF.

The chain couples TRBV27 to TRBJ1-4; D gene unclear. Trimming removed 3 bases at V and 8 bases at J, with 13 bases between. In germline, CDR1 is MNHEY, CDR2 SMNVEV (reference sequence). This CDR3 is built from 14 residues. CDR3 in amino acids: CASSLSITGEKLFF. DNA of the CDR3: TGTGCCAGCAGTTTGTCCATCACGGGGGAAAAACTGTTTTTT.

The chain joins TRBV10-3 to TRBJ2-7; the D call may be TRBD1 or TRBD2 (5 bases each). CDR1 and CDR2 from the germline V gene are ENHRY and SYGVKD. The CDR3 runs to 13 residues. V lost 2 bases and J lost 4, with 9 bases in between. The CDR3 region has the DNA TGTGCCATCAGTGAGGGCAGGGAGTACGAGCAGTACTTC. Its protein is CAISEGREYEQYF.

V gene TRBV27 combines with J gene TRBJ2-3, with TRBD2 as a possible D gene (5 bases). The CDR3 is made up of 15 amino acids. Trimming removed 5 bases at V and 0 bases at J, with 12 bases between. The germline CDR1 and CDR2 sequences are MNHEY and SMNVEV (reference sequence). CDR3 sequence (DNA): TGTGCCAGCAGTGTAACACTAGATAGCACAGATACGCAGTATTTT. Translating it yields CASSVTLDSTDTQYF.

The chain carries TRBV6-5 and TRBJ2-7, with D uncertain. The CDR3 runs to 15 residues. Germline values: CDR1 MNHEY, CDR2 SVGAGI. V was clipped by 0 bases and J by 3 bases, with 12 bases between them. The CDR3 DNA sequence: TGTGCCAGCAGTTACTCGTTAGGCCAGATCTACGAGCAGTACTTC. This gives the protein CASSYSLGQIYEQYF.

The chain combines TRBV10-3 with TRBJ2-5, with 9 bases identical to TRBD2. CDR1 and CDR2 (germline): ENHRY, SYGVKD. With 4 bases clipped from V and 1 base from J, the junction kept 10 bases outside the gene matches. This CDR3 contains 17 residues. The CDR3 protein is CAISGEALSGSQETQYF. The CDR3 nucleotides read TGTGCCATCAGTGGCGAGGCCCTTAGCGGGAGCCAAGAGACCCAGTACTTC.

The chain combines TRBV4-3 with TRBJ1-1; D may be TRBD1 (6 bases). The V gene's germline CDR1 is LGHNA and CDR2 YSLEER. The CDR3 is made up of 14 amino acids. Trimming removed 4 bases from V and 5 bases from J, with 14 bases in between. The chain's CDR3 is CASSPRGGWTEAFF. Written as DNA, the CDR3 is TGCGCCAGCAGCCCCAGGGGCGGATGGACTGAAGCTTTCTTT.

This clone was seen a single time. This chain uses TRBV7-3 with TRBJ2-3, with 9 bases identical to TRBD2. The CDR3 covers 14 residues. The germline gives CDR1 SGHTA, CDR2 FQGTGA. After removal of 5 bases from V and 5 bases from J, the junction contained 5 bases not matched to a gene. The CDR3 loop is CASSPSGVGDTQYF. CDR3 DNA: TGTGCCAGCAGCCCTAGCGGGGTGGGAGATACGCAGTATTTT.

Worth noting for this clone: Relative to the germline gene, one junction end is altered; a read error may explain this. CDR3 nucleotide sequence: TGTGCCACCAGCAGAGACTCGGGACCACTTCGCTTC. Its translation is CATSRDSGPLRF. The rearrangement uses TRBV15 and TRBJ2-7, with D tentatively TRBD1 or TRBD2 (5 bases each). Germline V gene lookup returns CDR1 LNHNV and CDR2 YYDKDF (reference sequence). The CDR3 sequence is 12 residues long.

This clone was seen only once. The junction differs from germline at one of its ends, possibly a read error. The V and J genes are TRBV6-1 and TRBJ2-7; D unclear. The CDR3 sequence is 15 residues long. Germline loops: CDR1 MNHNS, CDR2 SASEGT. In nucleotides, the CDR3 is TGTGCCAGCAGTGAAGACCCTTACTCTTTCTACGGGCAGTACTTC. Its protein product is CASSEDPYSFYGQYF.

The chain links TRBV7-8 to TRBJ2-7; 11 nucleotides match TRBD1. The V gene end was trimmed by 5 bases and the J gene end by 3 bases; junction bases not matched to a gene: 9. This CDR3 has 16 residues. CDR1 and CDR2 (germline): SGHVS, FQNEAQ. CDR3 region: CASSPWGQGDLYEQYF. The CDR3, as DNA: TGTGCCAGCAGCCCATGGGGACAGGGGGATCTCTACGAGCAGTACTTC.

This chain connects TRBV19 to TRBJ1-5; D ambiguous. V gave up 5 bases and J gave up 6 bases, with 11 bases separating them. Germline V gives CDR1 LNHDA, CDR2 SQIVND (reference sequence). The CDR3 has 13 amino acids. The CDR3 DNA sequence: TGTGCCAGTAGTCCGTATAGCGGTCAGCCCCAGCATTTT. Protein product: CASSPYSGQPQHF.

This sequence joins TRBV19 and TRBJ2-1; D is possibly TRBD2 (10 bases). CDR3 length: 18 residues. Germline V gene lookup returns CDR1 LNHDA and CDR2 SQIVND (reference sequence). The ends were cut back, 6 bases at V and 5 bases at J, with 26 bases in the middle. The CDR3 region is CASSRDRVTSGIHNEQFF. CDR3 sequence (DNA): TGTGCCAGTAGCCGGGACAGGGTAACTAGCGGGATTCACAATGAGCAGTTCTTC. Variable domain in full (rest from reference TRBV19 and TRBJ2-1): DGGITQSPKYLFRKEGQNVTLSCEQNLNHDAMYWYRQDPGQGLRLIYYSQIVNDFQKGDIAEGYSVSREKKESFPLTVTSAQKNPTAFYLCASSRDRVTSGIHNEQFFGPGTRLTVL.